The present TCR beta chain was sequenced within a study of patients and donors after allogeneic stem cell transplantation. CDR1 and CDR2 from the germline V gene are SGHRS and YFSETQ. The CDR3 contains 17 residues. V trimming: 4 bases; J trimming: 4 bases; junction bases outside the gene matches: 14. TCRdb reanalysed the RT-PCR reads using MiXCR and keeps one entry per CDR3 protein. Of 800,000 to 1,000,000 distinct CDR3 sequences in the sample, about 20% were seen once. The sequence was obtained from a human donor who was either an allogeneic HSCT recipient or a stem cell or donor lymphocyte infusion donor (not recorded which). It is not recorded whose cells these are; they may come from a transplant donor. V gene TRBV5-1 combines with J gene TRBJ2-1; 7 bases match TRBD2. Sequenced sample: blood, either unsorted or a sorted T cell fraction (not recorded which). The CDR3 protein is CASSPVPGSGRYNEQFF. In DNA, the CDR3 is TGCGCCAGCAGCCCCGTCCCTGGTAGCGGGCGGTACAATGAGCAGTTCTTC.